This T cell receptor (beta chain) is drawn from a study of technical replicates of blood from several donors. Only in-frame clones appear in the TCRdb table, and some are missing; sequencing was by immunoSEQ multiplex PCR. The sample comprises 85,000 to 95,000 clones, about 96% of which are singletons, and around 0.4% rests with the top ten. Germline CDR1 and CDR2: SGHTA and FQGTGA. The CDR3 covers 13 residues. V lost 2 bases to trimming and J lost 0 bases, with 3 bases between them. Sequenced: T cells isolated from PBMCs. The chain recombines TRBV7-3 with TRBJ2-3; D gene ambiguous. The sequence was obtained from a human donor in good health. The CDR3, as DNA: TGTGCCAGCAGCTTATCTAGCACAGATACGCAGTATTTT. This encodes CASSLSSTDTQYF.